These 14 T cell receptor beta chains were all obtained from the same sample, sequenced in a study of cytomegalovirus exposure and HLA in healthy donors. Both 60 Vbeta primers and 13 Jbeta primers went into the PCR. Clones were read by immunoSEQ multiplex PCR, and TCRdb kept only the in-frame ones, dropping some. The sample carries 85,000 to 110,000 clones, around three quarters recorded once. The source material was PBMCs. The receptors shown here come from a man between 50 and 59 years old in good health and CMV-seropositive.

As DNA, the CDR3 is TGCAGCGTCCCAAGGACAGATTTTTCCGGCTACACCTTC. Its protein product is CSVPRTDFSGYTF. The rearrangement joins TRBV29-1 to TRBJ1-2; weak D call: TRBD1 (6 bases). The CDR3 sequence is 13 residues long. V lost 6 bases and J lost 8, with 19 bases in between. Per germline, CDR1 SQVTM and CDR2 ANQGSEA.

The CDR3 loop is CASSLTGGAGLAGGSYNEQFF. The CDR3 DNA follows: TGTGCCAGCAGCTTAACAGGGGGCGCAGGGCTAGCGGGAGGATCCTACAATGAGCAGTTCTTC. The rearrangement joins TRBV7-3 to TRBJ2-1, with 11 bases lining up with TRBD2. Trimming took 0 bases from V and 1 from J; bases not matched to a gene: 14. This CDR3 has 21 amino acids. CDR1 is SGHTA and CDR2 is FQGTGA in the germline V gene.

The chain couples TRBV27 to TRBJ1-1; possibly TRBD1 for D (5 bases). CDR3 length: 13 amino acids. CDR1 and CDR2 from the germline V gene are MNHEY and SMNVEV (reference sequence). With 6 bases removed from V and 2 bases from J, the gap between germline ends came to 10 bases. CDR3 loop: CASSSGGNTEAFF. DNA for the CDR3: TGTGCCAGCAGCTCGGGGGGAAACACTGAAGCTTTCTTT.

The CDR3 DNA is TGTGCCAGCAGCTTACCGCAGGGGATGGGTCGGCATGGCTACACCTTC. Translating it yields CASSLPQGMGRHGYTF. The rearrangement uses TRBV7-2 and TRBJ1-2; D possibly corresponds to TRBD1 (6 bases). Germline CDR1 SGHTA, CDR2 FQGNSA. This CDR3 is 16 amino acids long. V lost 2 bases and J lost 6, with 19 bases in between.

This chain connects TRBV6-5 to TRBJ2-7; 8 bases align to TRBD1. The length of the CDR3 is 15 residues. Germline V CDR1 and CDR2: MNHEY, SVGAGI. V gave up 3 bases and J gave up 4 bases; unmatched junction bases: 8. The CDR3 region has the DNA TGTGCCAGCAGTTATAAAGGACAGGGTAGTTACGAGCAGTACTTC. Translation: CASSYKGQGSYEQYF.

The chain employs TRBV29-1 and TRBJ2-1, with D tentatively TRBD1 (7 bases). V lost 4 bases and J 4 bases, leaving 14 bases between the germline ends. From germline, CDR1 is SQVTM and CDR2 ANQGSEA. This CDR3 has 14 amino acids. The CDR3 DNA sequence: TGCAGCGTTGCCGCAGGGGGGTTGTACAATGAGCAGTTCTTC. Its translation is CSVAAGGLYNEQFF.

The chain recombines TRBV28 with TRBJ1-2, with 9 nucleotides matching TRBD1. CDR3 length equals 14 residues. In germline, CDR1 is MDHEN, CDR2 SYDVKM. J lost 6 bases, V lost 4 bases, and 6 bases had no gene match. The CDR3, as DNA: TGTGCCAGCAGTTACCGCGGACAGGGGAATGGCTACACCTTC. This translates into CASSYRGQGNGYTF.

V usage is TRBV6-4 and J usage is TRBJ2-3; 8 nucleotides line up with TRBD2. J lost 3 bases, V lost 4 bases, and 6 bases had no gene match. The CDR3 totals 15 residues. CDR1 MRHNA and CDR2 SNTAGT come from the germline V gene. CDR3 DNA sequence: TGTGCCAGCAGTGTAGGAGCGGGAGCGACAGATACGCAGTATTTT. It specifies CASSVGAGATDTQYF.

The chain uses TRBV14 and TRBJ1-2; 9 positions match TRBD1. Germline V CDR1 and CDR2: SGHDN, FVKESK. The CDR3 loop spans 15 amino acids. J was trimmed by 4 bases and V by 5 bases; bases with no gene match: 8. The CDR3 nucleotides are TGTGCCAGCAGCGAGGGACAGGGCCATTTCTATGGCTACACCTTC. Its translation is CASSEGQGHFYGYTF.

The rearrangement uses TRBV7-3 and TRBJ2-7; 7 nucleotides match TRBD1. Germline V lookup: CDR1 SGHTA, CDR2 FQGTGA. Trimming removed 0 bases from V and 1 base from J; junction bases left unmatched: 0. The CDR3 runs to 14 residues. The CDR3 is CASSLTGQSYEQYF. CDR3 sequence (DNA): TGTGCCAGCAGCTTAACGGGACAGTCCTACGAGCAGTACTTC.

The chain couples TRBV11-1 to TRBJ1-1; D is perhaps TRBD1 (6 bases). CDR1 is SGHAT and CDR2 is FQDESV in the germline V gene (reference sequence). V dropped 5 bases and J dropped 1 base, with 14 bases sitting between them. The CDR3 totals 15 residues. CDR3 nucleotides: TGTGCCAGCAGCCCCAGCGGCAGGGGGAACACTGAAGCTTTCTTT. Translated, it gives CASSPSGRGNTEAFF.

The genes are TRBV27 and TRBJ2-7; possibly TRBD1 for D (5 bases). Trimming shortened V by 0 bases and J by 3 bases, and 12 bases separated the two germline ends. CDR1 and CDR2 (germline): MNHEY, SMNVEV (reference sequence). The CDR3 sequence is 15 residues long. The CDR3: CASSLSTGSFYEQYF. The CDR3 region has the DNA TGTGCCAGCAGTTTATCCACAGGTTCTTTCTACGAGCAGTACTTC.

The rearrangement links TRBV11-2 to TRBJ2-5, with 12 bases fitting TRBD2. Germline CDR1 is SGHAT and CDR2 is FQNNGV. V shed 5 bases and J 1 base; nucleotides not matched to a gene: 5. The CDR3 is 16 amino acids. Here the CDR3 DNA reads TGTGCCAGCAGCGTGACTAGCGGGAGAGGCCAAGAGACCCAGTACTTC. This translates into CASSVTSGRGQETQYF. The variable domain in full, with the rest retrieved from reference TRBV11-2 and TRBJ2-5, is EAGVAQSPRYKIIEKRQSVAFWCNPISGHATLYWYQQILGQGPKLLIQFQNNGVVDDSQLPKDRFSAERLKGVDSTLKIQPAKLEDSAVYLCASSVTSGRGQETQYFGPGTRLLVL.

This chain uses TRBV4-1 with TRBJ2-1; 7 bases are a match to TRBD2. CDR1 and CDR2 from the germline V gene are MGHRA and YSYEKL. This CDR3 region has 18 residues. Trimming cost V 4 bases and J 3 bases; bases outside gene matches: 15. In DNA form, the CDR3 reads TGCGCCAGCAGCCCCCGGGGGAAGCGGGAAAGAAACTACAATGAGCAGTTCTTC. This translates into CASSPRGKRERNYNEQFF.